The present entry profiles one TCR beta chain with its context. Its antigen is not identified. Mismatch with germline at one junction end may stem from a read error. The data derive from a study of cytomegalovirus exposure and HLA in healthy donors. Study-level findings and limits: Data from an earlier analysis indicated that most TCR beta V segments were productive either about 90% or about 30% of the time. The majority of CMV-associated TCR beta chains were reported as apparently HLA-restricted in a later analysis. Later, TCR association rates were found to vary by HLA locus, highest for DRB1 and lowest for HLA-C.

Germline V lookup: CDR1 MNHEY, CDR2 SVGAGI. The CDR3 is made up of 16 amino acids. PCR was performed using 60 Vbeta and 13 Jbeta primers. Some clones are missing from TCRdb's copy, which holds only in-frame ones; the method was immunoSEQ multiplex PCR. The repertoire consists of 95,000 to 150,000 clones, with 50% to 75% occurring once and the leading ten covering more than 6.5%. The sequenced sample consisted of PBMCs. This chain uses TRBV6-5 with TRBJ1-1; D ambiguous. The receptor was derived from a woman aged 40 to 50 in good health and CMV-seropositive. The CDR3, as DNA: TGTGCCGGCAGTTACTCGAGGCTCCTTTTGGGCACTGAAGCTTTCTTT. This codes for CAGSYSRLLLGTEAFF.